These 3 T cell receptor beta chains were all obtained from the same sample, sequenced in a study of tumor-infiltrating lymphocytes in primary liver carcinoma listed by TCRdb under 2017. RNA from unsorted whole blood was extracted with TRIzol reagent, and germline DNA was obtained with the DNeasy Blood & Tissue kit. Sequencing took place on an Illumina HiSeq 2500. Using a constant-region primer and ProtoScript II reverse transcriptase, TCRbeta-specific cDNA was reverse-transcribed from roughly 460 ng total RNA. TCRbeta libraries were built with three nested multiplex PCR rounds, a slightly modified ARM-PCR procedure. Each of the first two PCR rounds ran for around 10 cycles using multiplex TRBV1-TRBV30 forward primers together with a Cbeta reverse primer. The raw public reads went through TCRdb reprocessing: fastp at Q25, MiXCR clone calling, in-frame beta chains kept. Every entry covers one CDR3 protein and lists the most common genes and DNA from its rows. The sample profile shows a few hundred thousand distinct CDR3 sequences; 50% to 75% of them were found once. The ten largest make up about a sixth of the sample.

Source material: peripheral blood. The receptor source for this set is a woman younger than 45 with primary liver carcinoma and hepatitis B virus infection.

This chain links TRBV12-3 or TRBV12-4 with TRBJ2-7, with 10 bases fitting TRBD2. The CDR3 length is 14 residues. With V trimmed by 10 bases and J by 8 bases, 14 bases remained unmatched. The CDR3 DNA reads TGTGCCATCGGCGATCCTAGCGGGAGTAGTAAGCAGTACTTC. This codes for CAIGDPSGSSKQYF.

This clonotype was counted between two and nine times. The genes are TRBV5-1 and TRBJ2-3, with unresolved D. Germline loops: CDR1 SGHRS, CDR2 YFSETQ. The CDR3 extends over 14 amino acids. V dropped 3 bases and J dropped 2 bases, with 10 bases sitting between them. CDR3 in DNA: TGCGCCAGCAGCTCCGACCTAGTCACAGATACGCAGTATTTT. The encoded protein is CASSSDLVTDTQYF.

A remark on this clonotype: This may arise from a read error, as a much more abundant clone is one base away. This chain links TRBV29-1 with TRBJ2-1; TRBD2 is a possible D gene (6 bases). The CDR3 totals 13 residues. Germline values: CDR1 SQVTM, CDR2 ANQGSEA. Trimming left V 8 bases short and J 4 bases short, with 15 bases between. CDR3 DNA sequence: TGCAGCCCACTATCGGGAGAGTACAATGAGCAGTTCTTC. This encodes CSPLSGEYNEQFF.